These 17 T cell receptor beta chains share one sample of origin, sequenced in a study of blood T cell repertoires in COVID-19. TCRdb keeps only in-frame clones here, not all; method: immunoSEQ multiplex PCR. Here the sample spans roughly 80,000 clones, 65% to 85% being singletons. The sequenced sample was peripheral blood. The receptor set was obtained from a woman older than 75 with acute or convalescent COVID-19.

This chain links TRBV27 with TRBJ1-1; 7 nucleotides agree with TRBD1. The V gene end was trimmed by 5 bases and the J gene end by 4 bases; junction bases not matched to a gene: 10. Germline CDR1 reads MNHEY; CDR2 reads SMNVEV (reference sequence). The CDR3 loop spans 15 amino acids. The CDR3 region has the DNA TGTGCCAGCAGTAAGACGATCAGGGGGAGCACTGAAGCTTTCTTT. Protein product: CASSKTIRGSTEAFF.

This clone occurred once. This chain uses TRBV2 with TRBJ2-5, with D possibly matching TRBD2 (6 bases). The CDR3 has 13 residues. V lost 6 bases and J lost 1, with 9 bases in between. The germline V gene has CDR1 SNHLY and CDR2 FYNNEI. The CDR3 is CASRTTSQETQYF. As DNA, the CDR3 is TGTGCCAGCAGGACGACTAGCCAAGAGACCCAGTACTTC.

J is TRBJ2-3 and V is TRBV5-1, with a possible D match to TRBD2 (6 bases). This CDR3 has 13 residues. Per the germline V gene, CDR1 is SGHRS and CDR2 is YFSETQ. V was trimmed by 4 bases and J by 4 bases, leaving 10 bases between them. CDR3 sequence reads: CASSHPGADTQYF. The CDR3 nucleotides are TGCGCCAGCAGCCACCCGGGGGCAGATACGCAGTATTTT.

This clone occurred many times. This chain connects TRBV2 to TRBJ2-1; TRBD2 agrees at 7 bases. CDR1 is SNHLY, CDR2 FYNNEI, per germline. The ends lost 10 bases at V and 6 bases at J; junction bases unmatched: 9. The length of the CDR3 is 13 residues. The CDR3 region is CATSGRARNEQFF. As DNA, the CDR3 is TGTGCCACCTCGGGGAGGGCACGCAATGAGCAGTTCTTC.

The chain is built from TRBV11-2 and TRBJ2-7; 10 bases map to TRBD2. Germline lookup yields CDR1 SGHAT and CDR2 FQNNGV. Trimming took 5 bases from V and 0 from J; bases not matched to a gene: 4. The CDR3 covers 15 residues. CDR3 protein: CASSPRTSGSYEQYF. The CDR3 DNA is TGTGCCAGCAGCCCCCGGACTAGCGGCTCCTACGAGCAGTACTTC.

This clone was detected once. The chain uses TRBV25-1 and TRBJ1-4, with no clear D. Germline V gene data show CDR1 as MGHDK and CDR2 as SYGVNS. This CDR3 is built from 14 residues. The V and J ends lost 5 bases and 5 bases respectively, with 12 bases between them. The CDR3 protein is CASSHRVSNEKLFF. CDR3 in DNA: TGTGCCAGCAGTCACCGGGTGTCGAATGAAAAACTGTTTTTT. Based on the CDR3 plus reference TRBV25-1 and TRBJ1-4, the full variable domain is EADIYQTPRYLVIGTGKKITLECSQTMGHDKMYWYQQDPGMELHLIHYSYGVNSTEKGDLSSESTVSRIRTEHFPLTLESARPSHTSQYLCASSHRVSNEKLFFGSGTQLSVL.

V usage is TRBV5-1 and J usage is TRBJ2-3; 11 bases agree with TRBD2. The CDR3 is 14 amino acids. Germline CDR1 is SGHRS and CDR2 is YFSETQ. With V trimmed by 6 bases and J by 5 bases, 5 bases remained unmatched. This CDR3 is CASNSGRAGDTQYF. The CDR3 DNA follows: TGCGCCAGCAATAGCGGGAGGGCGGGAGATACGCAGTATTTT.

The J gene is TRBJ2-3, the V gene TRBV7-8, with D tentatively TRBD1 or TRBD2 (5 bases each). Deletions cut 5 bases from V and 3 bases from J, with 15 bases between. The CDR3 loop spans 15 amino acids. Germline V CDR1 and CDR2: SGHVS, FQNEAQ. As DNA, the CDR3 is TGTGCCAGCAGCAGAGGGGCCCGCGTGACAGATACGCAGTATTTT. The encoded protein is CASSRGARVTDTQYF.

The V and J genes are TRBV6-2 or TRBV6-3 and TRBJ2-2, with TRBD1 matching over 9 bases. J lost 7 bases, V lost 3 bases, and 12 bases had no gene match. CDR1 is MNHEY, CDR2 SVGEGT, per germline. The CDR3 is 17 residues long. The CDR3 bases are TGTGCCAGCAGTTATAATTTGGGGACAGGGTTTGGCGGGGAGCTGTTTTTT. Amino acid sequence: CASSYNLGTGFGGELFF.

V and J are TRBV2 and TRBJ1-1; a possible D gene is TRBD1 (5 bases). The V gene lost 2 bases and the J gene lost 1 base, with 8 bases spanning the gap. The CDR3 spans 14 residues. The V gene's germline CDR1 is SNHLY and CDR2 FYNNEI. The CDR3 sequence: CASSEQGGNTEAFF. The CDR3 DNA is TGTGCCAGCAGTGAACAGGGAGGGAACACTGAAGCTTTCTTT. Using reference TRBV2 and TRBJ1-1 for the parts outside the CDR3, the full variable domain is EPEVTQTPSHQVTQMGQEVILRCVPISNHLYFYWYRQILGQKVEFLVSFYNNEISEKSEIFDDQFSVERPDGSNFTLKIRSTKLEDSAMYFCASSEQGGNTEAFFGQGTRLTVV.

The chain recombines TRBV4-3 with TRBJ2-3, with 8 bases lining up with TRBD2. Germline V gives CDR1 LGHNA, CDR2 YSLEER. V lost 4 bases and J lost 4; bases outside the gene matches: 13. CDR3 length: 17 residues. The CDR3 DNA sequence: TGCGCCAGCAGCCCCGGGGGGGCGGGAACCCTGGCAGATACGCAGTATTTT. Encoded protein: CASSPGGAGTLADTQYF.

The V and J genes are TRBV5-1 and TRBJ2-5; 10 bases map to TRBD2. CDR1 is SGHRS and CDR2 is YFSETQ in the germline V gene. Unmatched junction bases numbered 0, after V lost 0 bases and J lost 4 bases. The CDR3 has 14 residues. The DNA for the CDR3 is TGCGCCAGCAGCTTGGGACTAGCGGGAGAGACCCAGTACTTC. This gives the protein CASSLGLAGETQYF.

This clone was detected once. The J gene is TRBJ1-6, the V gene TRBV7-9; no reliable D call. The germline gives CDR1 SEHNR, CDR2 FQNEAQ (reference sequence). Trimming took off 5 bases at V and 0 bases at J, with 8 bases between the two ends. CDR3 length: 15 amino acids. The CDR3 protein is CASSPRGSYNSPLHF. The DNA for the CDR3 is TGTGCCAGCAGCCCTCGGGGCTCCTATAATTCACCCCTCCACTTT.

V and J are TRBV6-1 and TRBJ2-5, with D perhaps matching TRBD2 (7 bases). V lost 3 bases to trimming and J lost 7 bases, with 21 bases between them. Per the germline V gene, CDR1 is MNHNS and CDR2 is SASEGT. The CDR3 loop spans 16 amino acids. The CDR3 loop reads CASSDYKGGGVGTQYF. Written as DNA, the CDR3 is TGTGCCAGCAGTGATTATAAGGGAGGGGGAGTGGGGACCCAGTACTTC.

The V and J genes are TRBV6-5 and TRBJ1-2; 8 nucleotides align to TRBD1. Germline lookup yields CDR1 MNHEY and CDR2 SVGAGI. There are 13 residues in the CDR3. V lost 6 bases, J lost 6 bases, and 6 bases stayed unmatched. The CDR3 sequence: CASRGTGEDGYTF. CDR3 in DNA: TGTGCCAGCAGAGGGACAGGAGAGGATGGCTACACCTTC.

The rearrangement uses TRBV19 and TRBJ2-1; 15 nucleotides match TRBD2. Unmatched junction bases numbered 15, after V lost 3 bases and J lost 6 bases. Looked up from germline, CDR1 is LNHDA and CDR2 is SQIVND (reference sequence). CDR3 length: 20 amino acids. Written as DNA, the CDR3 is TGTGCCAGTAGTATGTACCCCGGACTAGCGGGAGGGCATTTTACCAATGAGCAGTTCTTC. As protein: CASSMYPGLAGGHFTNEQFF. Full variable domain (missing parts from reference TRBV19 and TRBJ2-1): DGGITQSPKYLFRKEGQNVTLSCEQNLNHDAMYWYRQDPGQGLRLIYYSQIVNDFQKGDIAEGYSVSREKKESFPLTVTSAQKNPTAFYLCASSMYPGLAGGHFTNEQFFGPGTRLTVL.

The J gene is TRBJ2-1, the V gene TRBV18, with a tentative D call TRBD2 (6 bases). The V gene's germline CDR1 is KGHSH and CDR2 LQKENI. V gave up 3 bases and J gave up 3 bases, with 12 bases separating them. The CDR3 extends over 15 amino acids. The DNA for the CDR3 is TGTGCCAGCTCACCGGGCGGAGGGGACTACAATGAGCAGTTCTTC. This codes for CASSPGGGDYNEQFF.